These 26 T cell receptor beta chains were all obtained from the same sample, sequenced in a study of blood T cell repertoires in COVID-19. Assay: immunoSEQ multiplex PCR; the TCRdb copy retains only in-frame clones and omits some. The sample includes 50,000 to 65,000 clones, approximately 86% of them seen just once. Sequencing was performed on peripheral blood. These receptor sequences come from a man aged 55 to 70 with acute or convalescent COVID-19.

V is TRBV10-3 and J is TRBJ1-1; TRBD1 matches 8 bases. V trimming: 2 bases; J trimming: 3 bases; junction bases outside the gene matches: 2. Germline CDR1 ENHRY, CDR2 SYGVKD. CDR3 size: 14 residues. CDR3 DNA: TGTGCCATCAGTGAGGCAGGGGGCTACACTGAAGCTTTCTTT. Its protein product is CAISEAGGYTEAFF.

CDR3 coding DNA: TGTGCCAGCAGCTTAGACAGGGATACGCAGTATTTT. This encodes CASSLDRDTQYF. The chain employs TRBV11-2 and TRBJ2-3; no reliable D call. The germline gives CDR1 SGHAT, CDR2 FQNNGV. The CDR3 totals 12 residues. Trimming took 0 bases from V and 6 from J, leaving 4 bases between them.

The V call is TRBV10-3, the J call TRBJ1-1, with unresolved D. V dropped 4 bases and J dropped 8 bases, with 8 bases sitting between them. The V gene's germline CDR1 is ENHRY and CDR2 SYGVKD. The CDR3 consists of 11 residues. As DNA, the CDR3 is TGTGCCATCAGTGGGAGGGAGGAAGCTTTCTTT. Translation gives CAISGREEAFF.

The rearrangement joins TRBV27 to TRBJ1-5; D is unclear. The germline gives CDR1 MNHEY, CDR2 SMNVEV (reference sequence). V was cut by 3 bases and J by 3 bases, with 18 bases left in between. This CDR3 has 17 amino acids. CDR3 sequence (DNA): TGTGCCAGCAGTTTTGGCCCGGTGGGAGAACCCAATCAGCCCCAGCATTTT. This sequence encodes CASSFGPVGEPNQPQHF.

The gene calls are TRBV28 and TRBJ1-2; D is uncertain. The CDR3 runs 12 residues. Germline V gene data show CDR1 as MDHEN and CDR2 as SYDVKM. V shed 0 bases and J shed 8 bases, with 7 bases lying between them. The CDR3 DNA sequence: TGTGCCAGCAGTTTATGGGAGGCAGGCTACACCTTC. As protein: CASSLWEAGYTF.

This chain links TRBV2 with TRBJ2-1; TRBD2 is a possible D gene (5 bases). V was shortened by 6 bases and J by 7 bases, with 16 bases between the two germline ends. CDR1 SNHLY and CDR2 FYNNEI come from the germline V gene. The CDR3 consists of 14 residues. CDR3 bases: TGTGCCAGCAGAGTAGTTGGGAGTGGGAATGAGCAGTTCTTC. Its protein product is CASRVVGSGNEQFF. Supplemented by reference TRBV2 and TRBJ2-1, the full variable domain reads EPEVTQTPSHQVTQMGQEVILRCVPISNHLYFYWYRQILGQKVEFLVSFYNNEISEKSEIFDDQFSVERPDGSNFTLKIRSTKLEDSAMYFCASRVVGSGNEQFFGPGTRLTVL.

This clone has just a few counts. The rearrangement links TRBV27 to TRBJ2-7, with 8 bases matching TRBD1. The germline CDR1 and CDR2 sequences are MNHEY and SMNVEV (reference sequence). J was trimmed by 5 bases and V by 0 bases; bases with no gene match: 9. The CDR3 runs 16 residues. CDR3 DNA sequence: TGTGCCAGCAGTTTATCGACAGGGGCTCGGGTCGACGAGCAGTACTTC. Translating gives CASSLSTGARVDEQYF.

A single count supports this clone. V and J are TRBV7-3 and TRBJ2-3; D unclear. Trimming removed 2 bases from V and 2 bases from J, with 8 bases in between. Germline V CDR1 and CDR2: SGHTA, FQGTGA. CDR3 length: 14 amino acids. CDR3 region: CASSLVAATDTQYF. CDR3 in DNA: TGTGCCAGCAGCTTAGTGGCGGCCACAGATACGCAGTATTTT.

The rearrangement links TRBV24-1 to TRBJ2-5; the D gene is possibly TRBD1 (5 bases). V was pared by 1 base and J by 0 bases, with 11 bases between. The CDR3 extends over 16 amino acids. CDR1 is KGHDR, CDR2 SFDVKD, per germline. The CDR3 spells CATSDFGAGYQETQYF. DNA of the CDR3: TGTGCCACCAGTGATTTTGGGGCAGGGTACCAAGAGACCCAGTACTTC.

V usage is TRBV19 and J usage is TRBJ2-1, with 11 bases fitting TRBD2. From germline, CDR1 is LNHDA and CDR2 SQIVND (reference sequence). V was pared by 9 bases and J by 10 bases, with 8 bases of the junction left unmatched. This CDR3 spans 13 amino acids. The CDR3 spells CASRLAGLREQFF. CDR3 nucleotide sequence: TGTGCCAGCCGACTAGCGGGACTCAGGGAGCAGTTCTTC.

The chain carries TRBV5-1 and TRBJ2-3, with TRBD2 as a possible D gene (6 bases). The V and J ends lost 2 bases and 2 bases respectively, with 12 bases between them. Per germline, CDR1 SGHRS and CDR2 YFSETQ. The CDR3 extends over 15 amino acids. CDR3 in amino acids: CASSFNSGPTDTQYF. The CDR3 bases are TGCGCCAGCAGCTTTAATAGCGGCCCCACAGATACGCAGTATTTT.

The V call is TRBV2, the J call TRBJ1-5, with D perhaps TRBD1 (5 bases). The CDR3 has 14 residues. V was pared by 3 bases and J by 3 bases, with 9 bases between. Germline CDR1 SNHLY, CDR2 FYNNEI. The CDR3 nucleotides read TGTGCCAGCAGTGAGCGGGGCCCCAATCAGCCCCAGCATTTT. Its translation: CASSERGPNQPQHF.

The chain joins TRBV11-2 to TRBJ1-5; weak D call: TRBD1 (5 bases). V dropped 1 base and J dropped 3 bases, with 10 bases sitting between them. Germline V CDR1 and CDR2: SGHAT, FQNNGV. The CDR3 extends over 15 amino acids. The DNA of the CDR3 is TGTGCCAGCAGCTTAGGGGGCAGGGTCAATCAGCCCCAGCATTTT. Residues: CASSLGGRVNQPQHF. Looking up the rest from reference TRBV11-2 and TRBJ1-5 gives the full variable domain: EAGVAQSPRYKIIEKRQSVAFWCNPISGHATLYWYQQILGQGPKLLIQFQNNGVVDDSQLPKDRFSAERLKGVDSTLKIQPAKLEDSAVYLCASSLGGRVNQPQHFGDGTRLSIL.

This clone was seen once. The J gene is TRBJ2-7, the V gene TRBV2, with D possibly being TRBD1 (6 bases). V was clipped by 7 bases and J by 3 bases, with 16 bases between them. The germline gives CDR1 SNHLY, CDR2 FYNNEI. The CDR3 has 14 amino acids. In nucleotides, the CDR3 is TGTGCCAGCAAAGGGGGAAGGGTGATCTACGAGCAGTACTTC. It translates to CASKGGRVIYEQYF.

The genes are TRBV5-1 and TRBJ2-1, with 7 bases matching TRBD2. J lost 3 bases, V lost 1 base, and 7 bases had no gene match. Germline CDR1 reads SGHRS; CDR2 reads YFSETQ. This CDR3 is built from 16 residues. In DNA, the CDR3 is TGCGCCAGCAGCTTGCACGGGCGGGAGTTCTACAATGAGCAGTTCTTC. This sequence encodes CASSLHGREFYNEQFF.

This clone was seen only a few times. The V call is TRBV3-1 (or the pseudogene TRBV3-2), the J call TRBJ1-6; the D gene is possibly TRBD1 (5 bases). V gave up 1 base and J gave up 9 bases, with 13 bases separating them. This CDR3 contains 15 residues. Germline V gene lookup returns CDR1 LGHDT and CDR2 YNNKEL (reference sequence). CDR3 DNA sequence: TGTGCCAGCAGCCAAGCCGCTCTAACAGGTTCACCCCTCCACTTT. Its translation is CASSQAALTGSPLHF.

The V gene is TRBV21-1, the J gene TRBJ1-1; whether TRBD1, the table's D call, matches the DNA was not checked. TRBV21-1 is termed a pseudogene. The CDR3 length is 14 residues. The CDR3 here is CASRRRQGGTEAFF. CDR3 sequence (DNA): TGTGCCAGCCGGAGGAGACAGGGAGGCACTGAAGCTTTCTTT.

The chain combines TRBV6-5 with TRBJ1-1; D is perhaps TRBD1 (5 bases). The CDR3 spans 14 residues. The germline V gene has CDR1 MNHEY and CDR2 SVGAGI. V gave up 6 bases and J gave up 1 base, with 12 bases separating them. CDR3 bases: TGTGCCAGCAGCTCCGACAGAAAGAACACTGAAGCTTTCTTT. Amino acid sequence: CASSSDRKNTEAFF.

The rearrangement joins TRBV15 to TRBJ2-7; TRBD1 matches 10 bases. The CDR3 is 12 residues long. The germline V gene encodes CDR1 LNHNV and CDR2 YYDKDF (reference sequence). V dropped 5 bases and J dropped 6; count of bases not matched to a gene: 1. The CDR3 DNA follows: TGTGCCACCAGCGGGGACAGGGGCGAGCAGTACTTC. Encoded protein: CATSGDRGEQYF.

The chain links TRBV5-1 to TRBJ2-2; 8 positions match TRBD2. The junction had 4 bases not matched to a gene; V was cut back by 2 bases and J by 4 bases. The CDR3 is made up of 15 amino acids. Germline V gene lookup returns CDR1 SGHRS and CDR2 YFSETQ. The CDR3 region has the DNA TGCGCCAGCAGCTTCGTCCGGGGGGGCACCGGGGAGCTGTTTTTT. The encoded protein is CASSFVRGGTGELFF.

The chain recombines TRBV5-1 with TRBJ1-1, with TRBD1 identical over 8 bases. The germline gives CDR1 SGHRS, CDR2 YFSETQ. The CDR3 runs 14 residues. Trimming at V came to 4 bases and at J to 6 bases, leaving 8 bases not matched to a gene. The CDR3 sequence: CASSLTPGGPEAFF. CDR3 bases: TGCGCCAGCAGCCTAACCCCAGGGGGCCCTGAAGCTTTCTTT.

The rearrangement uses TRBV6-1 and TRBJ2-7, with D hard to call. Germline V gene sequence: CDR1 MNHNS, CDR2 SASEGT. The V end was cut by 2 bases, the J end by 1 base, with 9 bases between. The CDR3 is made up of 14 amino acids. The CDR3 DNA reads as TGTGCCAGCAGTGAAATCCCCCAATCCTACGAGCAGTACTTC. It specifies CASSEIPQSYEQYF.

The J gene is TRBJ1-2, the V gene TRBV29-1; TRBD1 matches 8 bases. Germline CDR1 SQVTM, CDR2 ANQGSEA. The length of the CDR3 is 13 residues. Trimming at V came to 4 bases and at J to 1 base, leaving 2 bases not matched to a gene. DNA of the CDR3: TGCAGCGTTGGACAGGGGAATAACTATGGCTACACCTTC. Residues: CSVGQGNNYGYTF.

The chain recombines TRBV19 with TRBJ1-1, with a possible D match to TRBD1 (5 bases). The CDR3 loop spans 13 amino acids. Per germline, CDR1 LNHDA and CDR2 SQIVND (reference sequence). The ends were cut back, 10 bases at V and 5 bases at J, with 17 bases in the middle. CDR3 amino acids: CATAGRGRTEAFF. For the CDR3, the DNA is TGTGCCACGGCAGGGCGCGGGAGAACTGAAGCTTTCTTT.

The chain has TRBV7-9 and TRBJ2-3; TRBD2 matches at 11 bases. The length of the CDR3 is 16 residues. The J segment lost 0 bases and the V segment lost 3 bases, leaving 2 bases of the junction unmatched. The germline CDR1 and CDR2 sequences are SEHNR and FQNEAQ (reference sequence). Here the CDR3 DNA reads TGTGCCAGCAGCTTCGGGACTAGCGGTAGCACAGATACGCAGTATTTT. Its translation: CASSFGTSGSTDTQYF.

This CDR3 reads CASSRGQEYSPLHF. CDR3 coding DNA: TGTGCCAGCAGTCGGGGACAGGAATATTCACCCCTCCACTTT. The V gene is TRBV27, the J gene TRBJ1-6, with 8 bases that match TRBD1. The CDR3 is made up of 14 amino acids. Losses at the gene ends were 5 bases for V and 8 bases for J; bases not matched to a gene: 5. Germline V lookup: CDR1 MNHEY, CDR2 SMNVEV (reference sequence).